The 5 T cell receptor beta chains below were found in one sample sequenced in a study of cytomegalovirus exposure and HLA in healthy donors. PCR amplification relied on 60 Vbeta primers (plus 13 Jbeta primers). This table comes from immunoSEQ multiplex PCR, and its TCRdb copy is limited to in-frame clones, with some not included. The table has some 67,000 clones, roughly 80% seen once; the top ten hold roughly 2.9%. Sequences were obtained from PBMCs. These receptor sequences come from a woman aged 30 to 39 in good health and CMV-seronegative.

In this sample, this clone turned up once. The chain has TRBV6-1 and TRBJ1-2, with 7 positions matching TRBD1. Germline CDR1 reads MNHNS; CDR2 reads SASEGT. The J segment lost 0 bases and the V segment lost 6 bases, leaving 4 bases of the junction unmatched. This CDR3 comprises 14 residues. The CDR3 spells CASRLDRANYGYTF. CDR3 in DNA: TGTGCCAGCAGATTAGACAGGGCTAACTATGGCTACACCTTC.

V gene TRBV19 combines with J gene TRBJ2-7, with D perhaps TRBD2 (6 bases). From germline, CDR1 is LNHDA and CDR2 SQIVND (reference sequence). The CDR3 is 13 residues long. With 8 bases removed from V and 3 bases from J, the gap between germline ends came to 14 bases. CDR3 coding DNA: TGTGCCAGTCAGACTAGGGGTGACTACGAGCAGTACTTC. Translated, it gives CASQTRGDYEQYF.

DNA for the CDR3: TGTGCCAGCAGTCCCGGGGGGGGGTGGGAAGAGACCCAGTACTTC. It codes for CASSPGGGWEETQYF. The chain employs TRBV27 and TRBJ2-5; 8 nucleotides line up with TRBD2. Germline CDR1 and CDR2: MNHEY and SMNVEV (reference sequence). Losses at the gene ends were 5 bases for V and 3 bases for J; bases not matched to a gene: 8. The CDR3 loop spans 15 amino acids.

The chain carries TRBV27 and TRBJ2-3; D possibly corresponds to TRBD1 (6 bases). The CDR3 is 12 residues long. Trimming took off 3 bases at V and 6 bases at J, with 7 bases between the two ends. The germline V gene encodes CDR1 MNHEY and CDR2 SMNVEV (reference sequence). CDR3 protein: CASSLRGDTQYF. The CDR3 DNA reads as TGTGCCAGCAGTTTGAGGGGGGATACGCAGTATTTT.

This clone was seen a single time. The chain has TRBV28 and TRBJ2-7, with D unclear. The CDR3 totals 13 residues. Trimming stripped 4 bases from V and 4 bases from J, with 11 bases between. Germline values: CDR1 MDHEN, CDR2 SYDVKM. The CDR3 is CASSSRLSYEQYF. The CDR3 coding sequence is TGTGCCAGCAGTTCCAGGCTCTCGTACGAGCAGTACTTC.